Below, 26 T cell receptor beta chains from the same sample are listed, as sequenced in a study of T-cell memory formation after mild COVID-19. From the 5' RACE reads, TCRdb called clonotypes with MiXCR, one entry per CDR3 protein. Among some 120,000 distinct CDR3 sequences listed, roughly 6% were seen once. Sequenced sample: PBMCs or a T cell subset sorted from them (not recorded which). The receptors were sampled from an adult woman who had mild COVID-19 (a few samples of this study predate the infection). Cell type and time point are not known.

This clonotype was seen only a few times. This chain joins TRBV5-1 and TRBJ1-2; D unclear. The CDR3 is 10 amino acids. With 4 bases removed from V and 5 bases from J, the gap between germline ends came to 3 bases. Germline V gene data show CDR1 as SGHRS and CDR2 as YFSETQ. CDR3 region: CASSDYGYTF. CDR3 in DNA: TGCGCCAGCAGCGATTATGGCTACACCTTC.

Comments on this clonotype: At one end, the junction sequence differs from germline, possibly due to a read error. The chain carries TRBV7-7 and TRBJ1-1; no clear D. Germline CDR1 and CDR2: SSHAT and FNYEAQ (reference sequence). The CDR3 runs 13 residues. The CDR3 loop reads CASSLWKNTEAFF. Here the CDR3 DNA reads TGTGCTAGCAGCTTGTGGAAGAACACTGAAGCTTTCTTT.

This clonotype has a handful of counts. The chain is built from TRBV20-1 and TRBJ1-2; tentatively, D is TRBD1 (5 bases). Germline lookup yields CDR1 DFQATT and CDR2 SNEGSKA (reference sequence). The CDR3 spans 15 residues. V lost 5 bases and J 4 bases, leaving 20 bases between the germline ends. DNA for the CDR3: TGCAGTGCTCCGGTTGGAGGGGCAATCTTCTATGGCTACACCTTC. This encodes CSAPVGGAIFYGYTF.

This chain connects TRBV7-2 to TRBJ2-1; perhaps TRBD2 as D (6 bases). Trimming took off 1 base at V and 6 bases at J, with 16 bases between the two ends. From germline, CDR1 is SGHTA and CDR2 FQGNSA. CDR3 length equals 16 residues. DNA for the CDR3: TGTGCCAGCAGCTTAGAGGTAGCGGTGGGTGGCAATGAGCAGTTCTTC. Protein: CASSLEVAVGGNEQFF.

The chain employs TRBV7-9 and TRBJ2-7, with D possibly matching TRBD2 (6 bases). The CDR3 loop spans 15 amino acids. Trimming removed 3 bases from V and 5 bases from J, with 17 bases in between. Looked up from germline, CDR1 is SEHNR and CDR2 is FQNEAQ (reference sequence). The CDR3 sequence: CASSFFGGDAHEQYF. The CDR3 nucleotides read TGTGCCAGCAGCTTTTTCGGGGGAGATGCGCACGAGCAGTACTTC.

The chain is built from TRBV7-9 and TRBJ1-2, with D hard to call. The CDR3 runs to 14 residues. V gave up 3 bases and J gave up 7 bases, with 15 bases separating them. The germline gives CDR1 SEHNR, CDR2 FQNEAQ (reference sequence). The CDR3 DNA follows: TGTGCCAGCAGCTTCGAGACGGGTCCGGGTGGCTACACCTTC. Protein sequence: CASSFETGPGGYTF.

The chain links TRBV19 to TRBJ2-1; D remains ambiguous. This CDR3 is 13 amino acids long. Trimming left V 4 bases short and J 10 bases short, with 14 bases between. Per the germline V gene, CDR1 is LNHDA and CDR2 is SQIVND (reference sequence). CDR3 in DNA: TGTGCCAGTAGTAATGTTAGGATGGGGGAGCAGTTCTTC. Translating gives CASSNVRMGEQFF.

This clonotype was counted many times. The genes are TRBV7-9 and TRBJ2-1; the D gene is possibly TRBD1 (6 bases). From germline, CDR1 is SEHNR and CDR2 FQNEAQ (reference sequence). V lost 2 bases and J lost 9, with 8 bases in between. CDR3 length: 12 amino acids. Written as DNA, the CDR3 is TGTGCCAGCAGCTTACAGGGGACTGAGCAGTTCTTC. Translation gives CASSLQGTEQFF.

The rearrangement joins TRBV29-1 to TRBJ2-5; possible D gene TRBD1, 6 bases. Trimming removed 4 bases from V and 0 bases from J, with 9 bases in between. Germline V gives CDR1 SQVTM, CDR2 ANQGSEA. The CDR3 is 13 amino acids. This CDR3 reads CSVATGYQETQYF. CDR3 sequence (DNA): TGCAGCGTTGCCACAGGGTACCAAGAGACCCAGTACTTC.

This clonotype showed up just a few times. The rearrangement links TRBV27 to TRBJ1-2; D remains unclear. Trimming shortened V by 5 bases and J by 7 bases, and 23 bases separated the two germline ends. Germline V gene data show CDR1 as MNHEY and CDR2 as SMNVEV (reference sequence). The CDR3 covers 16 residues. As DNA, the CDR3 is TGTGCCAGCAGTCTGTTTGCGAACAACCCCTTGAGTGGCTACACCTTC. Translated: CASSLFANNPLSGYTF.

The chain recombines TRBV27 with TRBJ2-1, with D perhaps TRBD2 (7 bases). This CDR3 contains 16 residues. Germline CDR1 is MNHEY and CDR2 is SMNVEV (reference sequence). V was trimmed by 5 bases and J by 4 bases, leaving 18 bases between them. The CDR3 DNA sequence: TGTGCCAGCAGTCCCTATAGGGGGGGGTGGTACAATGAGCAGTTCTTC. Encoded protein: CASSPYRGGWYNEQFF.

This clonotype was picked up many times. This chain links TRBV5-1 with TRBJ2-7; 13 nucleotides agree with TRBD2. V shed 4 bases and J 7 bases; nucleotides not matched to a gene: 5. The CDR3 extends over 14 amino acids. CDR1 SGHRS and CDR2 YFSETQ come from the germline V gene. CDR3 coding DNA: TGCGCCAGCAGCATCGGGACTAGCGGGATTGAGCAGTACTTC. This translates into CASSIGTSGIEQYF.

This chain uses TRBV2 with TRBJ2-7; TRBD1 matches at 7 bases. The CDR3 contains 14 residues. With 8 bases clipped from V and 1 base from J, the junction kept 8 bases outside the gene matches. Per the germline V gene, CDR1 is SNHLY and CDR2 is FYNNEI. CDR3 loop: CASVTGTVSYEQYF. The CDR3 nucleotides read TGTGCCAGCGTCACCGGGACAGTTTCCTACGAGCAGTACTTC.

In this sample, this clonotype turned up many times. V usage is TRBV3-1 and J usage is TRBJ2-7, with TRBD2 matching 10 bases. The ends lost 1 base at V and 4 bases at J; junction bases unmatched: 4. Per the germline V gene, CDR1 is LGHDT and CDR2 is YNNKEL (reference sequence). The CDR3 extends over 15 amino acids. CDR3 coding DNA: TGTGCCAGCAGCCAAGCTAGCGGGGGAAGTTACGAGCAGTACTTC. Translating it yields CASSQASGGSYEQYF.

The chain recombines TRBV7-3 with TRBJ1-6; no reliable D call. This CDR3 is built from 12 residues. Trimming shortened V by 4 bases and J by 2 bases, and 0 bases separated the two germline ends. Germline lookup yields CDR1 SGHTA and CDR2 FQGTGA. CDR3 in DNA: TGTGCCAGCAGCTCCTATAATTCACCCCTCCACTTT. Amino acid sequence: CASSSYNSPLHF.

This clonotype showed up just a few times. The V and J genes are TRBV7-9 and TRBJ2-7; D unresolved. Deletions cut 3 bases from V and 4 bases from J, with 10 bases between. The CDR3 has 13 residues. Germline CDR1 is SEHNR and CDR2 is FQNEAQ (reference sequence). CDR3 DNA: TGTGCCAGCAGCTTGGTTACGGATTACGAGCAGTACTTC. It yields the protein CASSLVTDYEQYF.

At least ten counts were recorded for this clonotype. The chain carries TRBV12-5 and TRBJ2-1, with 13 bases matching TRBD2. CDR1 and CDR2 (germline): LGHNT, FRNRAP. This CDR3 is 15 amino acids long. J gave up 9 bases and V 7 bases, and 9 bases lay outside the gene matches. The CDR3 here is CASAPTSGRVSEQFF. CDR3 in DNA: TGTGCTAGTGCTCCTACTAGCGGGAGGGTTAGTGAGCAGTTCTTC.

The table lists this clonotype with many counts. The chain has TRBV6-5 and TRBJ2-7; weak D call: TRBD1 (6 bases). V was shortened by 2 bases and J by 0 bases, with 11 bases between the two germline ends. CDR1 and CDR2 (germline): MNHEY, SVGAGI. The CDR3 contains 15 residues. The CDR3 nucleotides read TGTGCCAGCAGTTACATACAGGGCAGCTCCTACGAGCAGTACTTC. This sequence encodes CASSYIQGSSYEQYF.

This clonotype was seen a few times. The chain couples TRBV20-1 to TRBJ1-1; 10 bases fit TRBD1. Trimming took 6 bases from V and 4 from J; bases not matched to a gene: 2. CDR1 DFQATT and CDR2 SNEGSKA come from the germline V gene (reference sequence). The CDR3 sequence is 12 residues long. In DNA, the CDR3 is TGCAGTGCCTGGGACAGGGGCACTGAAGCTTTCTTT. Protein sequence: CSAWDRGTEAFF.

This clonotype was observed a few times. J is TRBJ1-1 and V is TRBV30; 11 bases agree with TRBD1. CDR1 and CDR2 (germline): GTSNPN, SVGIG (reference sequence). The ends lost 2 bases at V and 3 bases at J; junction bases unmatched: 14. The CDR3 covers 18 residues. The CDR3 is CAWSRLGQGVKRDTEAFF. The CDR3 nucleotides are TGTGCCTGGAGTAGGTTGGGACAGGGGGTCAAAAGGGACACTGAAGCTTTCTTT.

This chain links TRBV18 with TRBJ1-6; D not resolved. CDR1 KGHSH and CDR2 LQKENI come from the germline V gene. There are 16 residues in the CDR3. Trimming took off 1 base at V and 7 bases at J, with 14 bases between the two ends. The CDR3, as DNA: TGTGCCAGCTCACCACTCGGGAACAGTAGGAATTCACCCCTCCACTTT. Protein: CASSPLGNSRNSPLHF. Full variable domain (rest looked up from reference TRBV18 and TRBJ1-6): NAGVMQNPRHLVRRRGQEARLRCSPMKGHSHVYWYRQLPEEGLKFMVYLQKENIIDESGMPKERFSAEFPKEGPSILRIQQVVRGDSAAYFCASSPLGNSRNSPLHFGNGTRLTVT.

This clonotype was seen at least ten times. The V and J genes are TRBV7-2 and TRBJ2-7, with unresolved D. V dropped 6 bases and J dropped 3 bases, with 6 bases sitting between them. CDR1 SGHTA and CDR2 FQGNSA come from the germline V gene. The length of the CDR3 is 11 residues. Written as DNA, the CDR3 is TGTGCCAGCAGTCTTTACTACGAGCAGTACTTC. This encodes CASSLYYEQYF.

The V call is TRBV14, the J call TRBJ2-2; D uncertain. The V end lost 2 bases, the J end lost 10 bases, and 8 bases lay between the germline ends. There are 12 residues in the CDR3. CDR1 and CDR2 from the germline V gene are SGHDN and FVKESK. In nucleotides, the CDR3 is TGTGCCAGCAGCCAACTGGGGTTGGAGCTGTTTTTT. The encoded protein is CASSQLGLELFF.

This clonotype has just a few counts. The rearrangement joins TRBV5-1 to TRBJ1-1; possible D gene TRBD1, 5 bases. Germline V gives CDR1 SGHRS, CDR2 YFSETQ. Trimming removed 1 base at V and 4 bases at J, with 11 bases between. The CDR3 is 14 residues long. CDR3 protein: CASSLTGGVTEAFF. The CDR3 bases are TGCGCCAGCAGCTTGACGGGGGGTGTCACTGAAGCTTTCTTT.

This clonotype has more than one count but fewer than ten. The gene calls are TRBV20-1 and TRBJ1-1; TRBD1 is a possible D gene (5 bases). Trimming shortened V by 0 bases and J by 0 bases, and 17 bases separated the two germline ends. Germline assignment: CDR1 DFQATT and CDR2 SNEGSKA (reference sequence). The CDR3 extends over 17 amino acids. This CDR3 reads CSARDWAGAALNTEAFF. DNA of the CDR3: TGCAGTGCTAGAGATTGGGCCGGGGCAGCCCTGAACACTGAAGCTTTCTTT.

This clonotype was seen more than once but under ten times. The chain employs TRBV30 and TRBJ1-1; no definite D call. Trimming removed 4 bases from V and 1 base from J, with 4 bases in between. The CDR3 loop spans 11 amino acids. Germline lookup yields CDR1 GTSNPN and CDR2 SVGIG (reference sequence). CDR3 region: CAWNRNTEAFF. As DNA, the CDR3 is TGTGCCTGGAACAGGAACACTGAAGCTTTCTTT.